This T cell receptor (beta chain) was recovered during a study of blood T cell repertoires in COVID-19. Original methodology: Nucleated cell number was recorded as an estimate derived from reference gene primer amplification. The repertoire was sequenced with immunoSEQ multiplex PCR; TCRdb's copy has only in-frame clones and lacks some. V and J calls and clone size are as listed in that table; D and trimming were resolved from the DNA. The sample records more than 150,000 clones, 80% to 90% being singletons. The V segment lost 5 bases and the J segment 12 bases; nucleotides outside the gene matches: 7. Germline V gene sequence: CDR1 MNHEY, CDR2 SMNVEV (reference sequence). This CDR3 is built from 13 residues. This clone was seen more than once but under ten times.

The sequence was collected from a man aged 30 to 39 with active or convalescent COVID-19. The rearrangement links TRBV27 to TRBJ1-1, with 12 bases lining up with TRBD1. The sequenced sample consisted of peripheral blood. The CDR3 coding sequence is TGTGCCAGCAGTACCGGGACAGGGGGCAGACCTTTCTTT. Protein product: CASSTGTGGRPFF.